The 28 T cell receptor beta chains in this list originate from one sample, sequenced in a study of T cell responses to AZD1222 COVID-19 vaccine. Profiled with immunoSEQ multiplex PCR; TCRdb holds only in-frame clones, not every one. The table lists some 95,000 clones, roughly 89% of them singletons. The sequencing used peripheral blood, collected on day 0 of AZD1222 vaccination. The receptors were sampled from an adult in good health.

The chain uses TRBV7-9 and TRBJ2-7; D possibly corresponds to TRBD1 (7 bases). The germline V gene has CDR1 SEHNR and CDR2 FQNEAQ (reference sequence). The CDR3 runs to 14 residues. V was clipped by 8 bases and J by 4 bases, with 18 bases between them. For the CDR3, the DNA is TGTGCCAGCGACCTACTAGCAGGGGGGTACGAGCAGTACTTC. Amino acid sequence: CASDLLAGGYEQYF.

This chain joins TRBV6-2 or TRBV6-3 and TRBJ2-3; TRBD1 is a possible D gene (7 bases). Germline values: CDR1 MNHEY, CDR2 SVGEGT. The CDR3 is made up of 13 amino acids. Trimming took 5 bases from V and 6 from J, leaving 12 bases between them. CDR3 bases: TGTGCCAGCAGTAGCCCAGGGGGGGATACGCAGTATTTT. This gives the protein CASSSPGGDTQYF.

This chain connects TRBV18 to TRBJ1-5; no clear D gene. The CDR3 is made up of 13 amino acids. V was pared by 5 bases and J by 8 bases, with 13 bases between. The germline gives CDR1 KGHSH, CDR2 LQKENI. In DNA form, the CDR3 reads TGTGCCAGCTCAAGGGCTTTTGGAGAGCCCCAGCATTTT. Translating gives CASSRAFGEPQHF. The complete variable domain, with remaining parts taken from reference TRBV18 and TRBJ1-5, reads NAGVMQNPRHLVRRRGQEARLRCSPMKGHSHVYWYRQLPEEGLKFMVYLQKENIIDESGMPKERFSAEFPKEGPSILRIQQVVRGDSAAYFCASSRAFGEPQHFGDGTRLSIL.

The V and J genes are TRBV11-2 and TRBJ2-7; 8 bases fit TRBD1. J lost 4 bases, V lost 3 bases, and 14 bases had no gene match. In germline, CDR1 is SGHAT, CDR2 FQNNGV. This CDR3 has 17 residues. The DNA of the CDR3 is TGTGCCAGCAGCTTTACCGGGACAGGAGTTAACCCGTACGAGCAGTACTTC. As protein: CASSFTGTGVNPYEQYF.

The chain combines TRBV3-1 (or the pseudogene TRBV3-2) with TRBJ2-7; possibly TRBD2 for D (7 bases). The CDR3 is made up of 17 amino acids. Germline V gene sequence: CDR1 LGHDT, CDR2 YNNKEL (reference sequence). Trimming removed 0 bases at V and 2 bases at J, with 17 bases between. The CDR3, as DNA: TGTGCCAGCAGCCAAGAGGTAGGGGGGGCGCGGACCTACGAGCAGTACTTC. This encodes CASSQEVGGARTYEQYF.

The V call is TRBV11-2, the J call TRBJ2-5, with 7 nucleotides matching TRBD2. J was trimmed by 4 bases and V by 4 bases; bases with no gene match: 15. Per the germline V gene, CDR1 is SGHAT and CDR2 is FQNNGV. CDR3 size: 17 residues. The CDR3 nucleotides read TGTGCCAGCAGCTCCCGGGCGGCGCGGGGGTCTGGAGAGACCCAGTACTTC. Protein sequence: CASSSRAARGSGETQYF.

This chain connects TRBV5-1 to TRBJ2-3, with no clear D. The CDR3 has 14 residues. Per the germline V gene, CDR1 is SGHRS and CDR2 is YFSETQ. V lost 0 bases and J 3 bases, leaving 8 bases between the germline ends. The CDR3 nucleotides are TGCGCCAGCAGCTTGGCGACGGTTACAGATACGCAGTATTTT. As protein: CASSLATVTDTQYF. The full variable domain, completed using reference TRBV5-1 and TRBJ2-3, is KAGVTQTPRYLIKTRGQQVTLSCSPISGHRSVSWYQQTPGQGLQFLFEYFSETQRNKGNFPGRFSGRQFSNSRSEMNVSTLELGDSALYLCASSLATVTDTQYFGPGTRLTVL.

This sequence joins TRBV19 and TRBJ1-2; TRBD1 aligns across 9 bases. This CDR3 is 16 amino acids long. CDR1 LNHDA and CDR2 SQIVND come from the germline V gene (reference sequence). After removal of 2 bases from V and 4 bases from J, the junction contained 8 bases not matched to a gene. CDR3 loop: CASSIRLWDRAYGYTF. CDR3 sequence (DNA): TGTGCCAGTAGTATAAGGCTGTGGGACAGGGCCTATGGCTACACCTTC.

The chain is built from TRBV7-8 and TRBJ1-3; TRBD1 might be the D (6 bases). The CDR3 spans 17 residues. Germline CDR1 SGHVS, CDR2 FQNEAQ. V was pared by 4 bases and J by 0 bases, with 16 bases between. CDR3 DNA: TGTGCCAGCAGCTCACCCTACAGGGAAGTCTCTGGAAACACCATATATTTT. As protein: CASSSPYREVSGNTIYF.

This clone has a handful of counts. The rearrangement joins TRBV19 to TRBJ1-1; D gene uncertain. The V and J ends lost 0 bases and 0 bases respectively, with 5 bases between them. The CDR3 consists of 14 residues. Germline CDR1 LNHDA, CDR2 SQIVND (reference sequence). The CDR3 nucleotides are TGTGCCAGTAGTATAGATGGGGTGAACACTGAAGCTTTCTTT. It translates to CASSIDGVNTEAFF.

The chain is built from TRBV3-1 (or the pseudogene TRBV3-2) and TRBJ1-3; possible D gene TRBD1, 6 bases. This CDR3 has 15 amino acids. The V gene lost 4 bases and the J gene lost 0 bases, with 10 bases spanning the gap. Germline-derived CDR1 and CDR2 are LGHDT and YNNKEL (reference sequence). The CDR3 sequence is CASSLGQASGNTIYF. In DNA form, the CDR3 reads TGTGCCAGCAGCCTGGGACAAGCCTCTGGAAACACCATATATTTT.

The chain carries TRBV19 and TRBJ1-1, with D possibly matching TRBD1 (6 bases). The CDR3 is made up of 15 amino acids. Germline V gene lookup returns CDR1 LNHDA and CDR2 SQIVND (reference sequence). The V gene lost 6 bases and the J gene lost 6 bases, with 20 bases spanning the gap. CDR3 sequence (DNA): TGTGCCAGTAGATCCAGGGGAGCGGAGCGCCCTGAAGCTTTCTTT. Amino acids: CASRSRGAERPEAFF. The variable domain in full, with the rest retrieved from reference TRBV19 and TRBJ1-1, is DGGITQSPKYLFRKEGQNVTLSCEQNLNHDAMYWYRQDPGQGLRLIYYSQIVNDFQKGDIAEGYSVSREKKESFPLTVTSAQKNPTAFYLCASRSRGAERPEAFFGQGTRLTVV.

Details on this clone: Germline is not matched at one junction end, which may reflect a read error. The chain combines TRBV20-1 with TRBJ2-1, with D uncertain. Germline V gene sequence: CDR1 DFQATT, CDR2 SNEGSKA (reference sequence). The CDR3 runs 9 residues. CDR3 sequence reads: CSASRARVF. CDR3 nucleotide sequence: TGCAGTGCTAGCCGCGCCCGGGTCTTC.

The rearrangement joins TRBV2 to TRBJ2-5, with D unclear. Deletions cut 7 bases from V and 4 bases from J, with 7 bases between. This CDR3 comprises 11 residues. The germline CDR1 and CDR2 sequences are SNHLY and FYNNEI. Here the CDR3 reads CASTERETQYF. The CDR3 nucleotides read TGTGCCAGCACCGAAAGAGAGACCCAGTACTTC.

The chain couples TRBV6-5 to TRBJ1-2; TRBD1 is a possible D gene (6 bases). In germline, CDR1 is MNHEY, CDR2 SVGAGI. The CDR3 totals 14 residues. Trimming removed 2 bases from V and 3 bases from J, with 10 bases in between. CDR3 in amino acids: CASSYGRTDYGYTF. The CDR3 DNA reads as TGTGCCAGCAGTTACGGGCGGACAGACTATGGCTACACCTTC.

The chain's CDR3 is CASSQEEVGYYGYTF. CDR3 in DNA: TGCGCCAGCAGCCAAGAGGAGGTGGGTTACTATGGCTACACCTTC. The chain links TRBV4-1 to TRBJ1-2, with unresolved D. This CDR3 spans 15 amino acids. Trimming stripped 0 bases from V and 3 bases from J, with 11 bases between. The V gene's germline CDR1 is MGHRA and CDR2 YSYEKL.

This chain connects TRBV5-5 to TRBJ2-7; TRBD1 aligns across 8 bases. This CDR3 comprises 17 residues. Germline trimming cut 2 bases from V and 0 bases from J; bases unmatched to any gene: 10. The germline gives CDR1 SGHKS, CDR2 YYEKEE (reference sequence). This CDR3 is CASSFASGQASSYEQYF. CDR3 in DNA: TGTGCCAGCAGCTTCGCCTCGGGACAGGCAAGCTCCTACGAGCAGTACTTC.

The chain couples TRBV12-3 or TRBV12-4 to TRBJ2-3; TRBD2 is a possible D gene (6 bases). This CDR3 is built from 13 residues. V lost 5 bases, J lost 9 bases, and 15 bases lay in between. The CDR3 here is CASSPSWGGTQYF. CDR3 nucleotide sequence: TGTGCCAGCAGTCCCAGCTGGGGAGGAACGCAGTATTTT.

The CDR3 sequence is CAWSKGRKLFF. The CDR3 bases are TGTGCCTGGAGTAAGGGCAGGAAACTGTTTTTT. The V gene is TRBV30, the J gene TRBJ1-4; no reliable D call. Germline lookup yields CDR1 GTSNPN and CDR2 SVGIG (reference sequence). This CDR3 comprises 11 residues. V was trimmed by 2 bases and J by 11 bases, leaving 9 bases between them.

This clone was observed a single time. The genes are TRBV19 and TRBJ2-1; D could derive from TRBD1 or TRBD2 (6 bases each). V was pared by 8 bases and J by 12 bases, with 14 bases between. The germline CDR1 and CDR2 sequences are LNHDA and SQIVND (reference sequence). This CDR3 comprises 11 residues. CDR3 region: CASGMGGRQFF. The CDR3 DNA reads TGTGCCAGTGGGATGGGGGGCAGGCAGTTCTTC.

This clone has only a few counts. The chain employs TRBV4-1 and TRBJ1-4; 7 bases map to TRBD1. Per germline, CDR1 MGHRA and CDR2 YSYEKL. CDR3 size: 16 residues. The trim removed 0 bases at V and 8 bases at J, leaving 9 bases unmatched. This chain's CDR3 is CASSQDSSAGGEKLFF. The CDR3, as DNA: TGCGCCAGCAGCCAAGATTCAAGCGCAGGGGGAGAAAAACTGTTTTTT.

The chain combines TRBV6-5 with TRBJ1-1; D uncertain. The CDR3 sequence is 13 residues long. Germline CDR1 MNHEY, CDR2 SVGAGI. The CDR3 coding sequence is TGTGTCACCTCCGGGGAGTCACACACTGAAGCTTTCTTT. Residues: CVTSGESHTEAFF.

V and J are TRBV6-5 and TRBJ1-2; D unclear. With 4 bases removed from V and 3 bases from J, the gap between germline ends came to 18 bases. Germline CDR1 MNHEY, CDR2 SVGAGI. This CDR3 comprises 16 residues. The CDR3: CASSSPGRDEYYGYTF. CDR3 nucleotide sequence: TGTGCCAGCAGTTCACCGGGGAGGGATGAGTACTATGGCTACACCTTC.

The chain uses TRBV29-1 and TRBJ1-1, with 10 bases aligning to TRBD1. The CDR3 spans 14 residues. Germline trimming cut 6 bases from V and 0 bases from J; bases unmatched to any gene: 4. Looked up from germline, CDR1 is SQVTM and CDR2 is ANQGSEA. CDR3 in amino acids: CSVGQGGMNTEAFF. The CDR3 DNA reads TGCAGCGTCGGACAGGGGGGGATGAACACTGAAGCTTTCTTT.

The chain uses TRBV6-6 and TRBJ1-1; perhaps TRBD1 as D (5 bases). The CDR3 sequence is 14 residues long. Germline CDR1 is MNHNY and CDR2 is SVGAGI (reference sequence). The V and J ends lost 1 base and 7 bases respectively, with 13 bases between them. CDR3 loop: CASSYFAGTDEAFF. The CDR3 coding sequence is TGTGCCAGCAGTTACTTCGCAGGGACGGATGAAGCTTTCTTT.

This clone appeared a single time. The chain is built from TRBV4-1 and TRBJ1-4; TRBD1 matches at 7 bases. Germline CDR1 and CDR2: MGHRA and YSYEKL. This CDR3 contains 14 residues. Trimming cost V 3 bases and J 8 bases; bases outside gene matches: 6. The CDR3: CASSQWGQTEKLFF. The CDR3 nucleotides are TGCGCCAGCAGCCAGTGGGGACAGACGGAAAAACTGTTTTTT.

This clone turned up a few times. Distinct nucleotide sequences in the sample also encode this CDR3. The gene calls are TRBV4-3 and TRBJ1-4, with D uncertain. The V gene lost 0 bases and the J gene lost 8 bases, with 13 bases spanning the gap. The CDR3 length is 15 residues. CDR1 is LGHNA, CDR2 YSLEER, per germline. DNA of the CDR3: TGCGCCAGCAGCCAAGACCCAGGAGCGAGGGAAAAACTGTTTTTT. It translates to CASSQDPGAREKLFF.

This chain links TRBV6-2 or TRBV6-3 with TRBJ2-7; D ambiguous. CDR1 and CDR2 (germline): MNHEY, SVGEGT. The CDR3 loop spans 11 amino acids. The V gene lost 4 bases and the J gene lost 9 bases, with 10 bases spanning the gap. In DNA, the CDR3 is TGTGCCAGCAGTTCTCCGACCGCGCAGTACTTC. Amino acids: CASSSPTAQYF.